This note documents a single T cell receptor (beta chain) sequence. The data were obtained in a study of blood T cell repertoires in COVID-19. Overall study: Collection of acute and convalescent COVID-19 samples took place in the United States, Italy and Spain. From T cells, B-cell-depleted T cells, or PBMCs came the material, which was cDNA or gDNA.

V lost 4 bases to trimming and J lost 0 bases; unmatched junction nucleotides: 10. The germline gives CDR1 SGDLS, CDR2 YYNGEE. The CDR3 has 18 residues. As originally analysed: Estimation of nucleated cell counts was performed using reference gene primer amplification. Sequencing was performed with immunoSEQ multiplex PCR; in TCRdb, only in-frame clones are kept and a portion is missing. D and trimming were read from the DNA, whereas the V and J calls and clone size are those reported in that table. The sample shows approximately 210,000 clones, 89% of them seen only once. Sequenced: peripheral blood. This receptor was identified in a woman in her forties with acute or convalescent COVID-19. The chain employs TRBV9 and TRBJ2-5; 12 nucleotides agree with TRBD2. The CDR3 reads CASSPRTSGAIYQETQYF. As DNA, the CDR3 is TGTGCCAGCAGCCCAAGGACTAGCGGGGCGATTTACCAAGAGACCCAGTACTTC.